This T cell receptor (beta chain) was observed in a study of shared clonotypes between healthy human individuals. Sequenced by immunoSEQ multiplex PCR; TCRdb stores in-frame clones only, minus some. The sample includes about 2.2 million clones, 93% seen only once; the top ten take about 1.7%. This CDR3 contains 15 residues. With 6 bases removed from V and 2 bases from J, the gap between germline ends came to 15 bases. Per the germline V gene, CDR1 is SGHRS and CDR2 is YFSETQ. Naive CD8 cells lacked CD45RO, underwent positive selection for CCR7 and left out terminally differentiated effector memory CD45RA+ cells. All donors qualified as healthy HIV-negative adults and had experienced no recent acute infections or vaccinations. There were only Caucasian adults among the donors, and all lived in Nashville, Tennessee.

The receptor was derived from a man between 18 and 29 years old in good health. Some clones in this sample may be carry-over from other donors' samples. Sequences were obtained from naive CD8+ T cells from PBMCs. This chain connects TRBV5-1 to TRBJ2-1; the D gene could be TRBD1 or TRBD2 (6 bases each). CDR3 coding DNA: TGCGCCAGCAAGGCCTCGGGGGCGACCTACAATGAGCAGTTCTTC. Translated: CASKASGATYNEQFF.